Below, 16 T cell receptor beta chains from the same sample are listed, as sequenced in a study of CD8+ T cells in alopecia areata. Investigators isolated RNA and reverse transcribed it into cDNA to act as the sequencing template. Assay used: immunoSEQ multiplex PCR; TCRdb lists only in-frame clones, some missing. The sample contains about 97,000 clones, roughly two fifths of which appear only once. Sequenced sample: CD4+ T cells sorted from blood. These receptors all stem from a human donor with alopecia areata.

The chain carries TRBV5-1 and TRBJ2-7; no firm D call. The V end lost 0 bases, the J end lost 3 bases, and 10 bases lay between the germline ends. CDR1 and CDR2 (germline): SGHRS, YFSETQ. The CDR3 runs to 14 residues. The CDR3 bases are TGCGCCAGCAGCTTGGGTTCGTCCTACTACGAGCAGTACTTC. Its protein is CASSLGSSYYEQYF.

The CDR3 nucleotides read TGTGCCAGCACCCTGACTAGCGGGAGAGTGGATACGCAGTATTTT. Translation gives CASTLTSGRVDTQYF. The V call is TRBV28, the J call TRBJ2-3; 12 bases line up with TRBD2. Germline V lookup: CDR1 MDHEN, CDR2 SYDVKM. CDR3 length equals 15 residues. After removal of 7 bases from V and 6 bases from J, the junction contained 8 bases not matched to a gene. The variable domain in full, with the rest retrieved from reference TRBV28 and TRBJ2-3, is DVKVTQSSRYLVKRTGEKVFLECVQDMDHENMFWYRQDPGLGLRLIYFSYDVKMKEKGDIPEGYSVSREKKERFSLILESASTNQTSMYLCASTLTSGRVDTQYFGPGTRLTVL.

The sample holds a few counts of this clone. The chain carries TRBV29-1 and TRBJ1-1; D ambiguous. CDR3 length: 13 residues. Germline-derived CDR1 and CDR2 are SQVTM and ANQGSEA. V was trimmed by 4 bases and J by 2 bases, leaving 11 bases between them. The CDR3 reads CSVAWGFNTEAFF. DNA for the CDR3: TGCAGCGTTGCGTGGGGATTTAACACTGAAGCTTTCTTT.

This clone was picked up a small number of times. V and J are TRBV19 and TRBJ1-1; unclear D gene. The CDR3 length is 15 residues. Trimming cost V 4 bases and J 1 base, with 13 bases left between them. In germline, CDR1 is LNHDA, CDR2 SQIVND (reference sequence). The CDR3 region has the DNA TGTGCCAGTAGTACCCGAAGGAGTTCGAACACTGAAGCTTTCTTT. It specifies CASSTRRSSNTEAFF.

This rearrangement joins TRBV5-1 to TRBJ2-7; TRBD1 is a possible D gene (6 bases). With 4 bases removed from V and 3 bases from J, the gap between germline ends came to 11 bases. The CDR3 runs 13 residues. The germline V gene has CDR1 SGHRS and CDR2 YFSETQ. CDR3 residues: CASSKDSDYEQYF. CDR3 nucleotide sequence: TGCGCCAGCAGCAAGGACAGCGACTACGAGCAGTACTTC.

This clone occurred a few times. The chain couples TRBV28 to TRBJ2-7; D perhaps matches TRBD1 (6 bases). This CDR3 is 16 amino acids long. Trimming pared 7 bases from V and 2 bases from J, leaving 21 bases between. In germline, CDR1 is MDHEN, CDR2 SYDVKM. The CDR3 DNA follows: TGTGCCAGCAAGACAGGTGACCTAGGGGCGACCTACGAGCAGTACTTC. As protein: CASKTGDLGATYEQYF. Full variable domain (outside the CDR3, taken from reference TRBV28 and TRBJ2-7): DVKVTQSSRYLVKRTGEKVFLECVQDMDHENMFWYRQDPGLGLRLIYFSYDVKMKEKGDIPEGYSVSREKKERFSLILESASTNQTSMYLCASKTGDLGATYEQYFGPGTRLTVT.

This clone came up once. The J gene is TRBJ2-1, the V gene TRBV28; the D is unclear. Germline CDR1 reads MDHEN; CDR2 reads SYDVKM. The CDR3 extends over 14 amino acids. Trimming removed 2 bases from V and 4 bases from J, with 9 bases in between. CDR3 amino acids: CASSLRRIYNEQFF. CDR3 sequence (DNA): TGTGCCAGCAGTTTAAGGCGGATTTACAATGAGCAGTTCTTC.

In this sample, this clone turned up a few times. V is TRBV27 and J is TRBJ1-1; no clear D gene. Germline V lookup: CDR1 MNHEY, CDR2 SMNVEV (reference sequence). The CDR3 length is 13 residues. V dropped 3 bases and J dropped 3 bases, with 8 bases sitting between them. CDR3 sequence reads: CASSFLVDTEAFF. CDR3 sequence (DNA): TGTGCCAGCAGTTTTCTGGTGGACACTGAAGCTTTCTTT.

The V gene is TRBV27, the J gene TRBJ2-7; TRBD2 aligns across 12 bases. J was trimmed by 7 bases and V by 6 bases; bases with no gene match: 7. Germline assignment: CDR1 MNHEY and CDR2 SMNVEV (reference sequence). The CDR3 length is 14 residues. CDR3: CASRRLAGVNEQYF. The CDR3 DNA reads as TGTGCCAGCAGACGACTAGCGGGAGTAAATGAGCAGTACTTC.

This chain links TRBV4-3 with TRBJ1-5, with D perhaps TRBD1 (5 bases). Germline V lookup: CDR1 LGHNA, CDR2 YSLEER. The CDR3 contains 14 residues. Trimming stripped 0 bases from V and 9 bases from J, with 12 bases between. The DNA of the CDR3 is TGCGCCAGCAGCCAAGATCAGGGTTTTAGGCCCCAGCATTTT. Protein: CASSQDQGFRPQHF.

In its sample, this clone was seen a few times. V and J are TRBV7-2 and TRBJ2-1, with TRBD2 matching over 12 bases. Trimming removed 9 bases from V and 4 bases from J; junction bases left unmatched: 4. Germline CDR1 and CDR2: SGHTA and FQGNSA. The CDR3 runs to 14 residues. The CDR3 reads CARGTSGHYNEQFF. The CDR3 DNA reads TGTGCCAGAGGGACTAGCGGGCATTACAATGAGCAGTTCTTC.

This clone has a handful of counts. This chain links TRBV5-1 with TRBJ2-2; D unresolved. The CDR3 is 13 residues long. CDR1 SGHRS and CDR2 YFSETQ come from the germline V gene. Trimming stripped 4 bases from V and 1 base from J, with 5 bases between. In DNA form, the CDR3 reads TGCGCCAGCAGCGCACAGAACACCGGGGAGCTGTTTTTT. Its protein is CASSAQNTGELFF.

The chain recombines TRBV19 with TRBJ2-5, with TRBD1 matching 7 bases. V shed 4 bases and J 5 bases; nucleotides not matched to a gene: 7. Germline assignment: CDR1 LNHDA and CDR2 SQIVND (reference sequence). The CDR3 length is 14 residues. The CDR3 protein is CASSKGAQGETQYF. The CDR3 nucleotides read TGTGCCAGTAGTAAGGGGGCGCAGGGGGAGACCCAGTACTTC. Filled out from reference TRBV19 and TRBJ2-5, the complete variable domain reads DGGITQSPKYLFRKEGQNVTLSCEQNLNHDAMYWYRQDPGQGLRLIYYSQIVNDFQKGDIAEGYSVSREKKESFPLTVTSAQKNPTAFYLCASSKGAQGETQYFGPGTRLLVL.

This clone has more than one count but fewer than ten. The J gene is TRBJ2-1, the V gene TRBV7-9; TRBD2 matches at 16 bases. The CDR3 loop spans 17 amino acids. Germline CDR1 SEHNR, CDR2 FQNEAQ (reference sequence). Germline trimming cut 5 bases from V and 9 bases from J; bases unmatched to any gene: 10. CDR3 sequence (DNA): TGTGCCAGCAGCCGACGGGGACTAGCGGGAGGGTTACGTGAGCAGTTCTTC. Residues: CASSRRGLAGGLREQFF.

Only a few counts were recorded for this clone. The genes are TRBV7-6 and TRBJ2-5; D possibly corresponds to TRBD1 (6 bases). The length of the CDR3 is 16 residues. Looked up from germline, CDR1 is SGHVS and CDR2 is FNYEAQ. Trimming removed 4 bases from V and 2 bases from J, with 17 bases in between. DNA for the CDR3: TGTGCCAGCAGCTCAAATGCAGCAGGGGTTCAAGAGACCCAGTACTTC. The encoded protein is CASSSNAAGVQETQYF.

This clone was counted between two and nine times. V gene TRBV2 combines with J gene TRBJ1-5; D is undetermined. CDR1 is SNHLY, CDR2 FYNNEI, per germline. V lost 4 bases, J lost 8 bases, and 12 bases lay in between. This CDR3 region has 13 residues. The CDR3 DNA reads as TGTGCCAGCAGTGGAGGGCCCTACGAGCCCCAGCATTTT. The encoded protein is CASSGGPYEPQHF.